The next 23 T cell receptor beta chains were all read from a single sample in a study of metastatic and nonmetastatic thyroid tumors. TCRdb re-called the PCR reads with MiXCR. The data hold tens of thousands of clones, with less than 50% observed a single time. Until they underwent thyroid surgery, no patient had received any treatment. Sequenced: tumor tissue. These receptors originate from a male donor with papillary thyroid cancer or a benign thyroid nodule (not recorded which). Some clones in this sample may be carry-over from other donors' samples.

CDR3: CASSVGGLVTDTQYF. DNA of the CDR3: TGTGCCAGCTCGGTGGGGGGCCTGGTCACAGATACGCAGTATTTT. The rearrangement links TRBV12-3 or TRBV12-4 to TRBJ2-3; D tentatively fits TRBD1 or TRBD2 (6 bases each). This CDR3 region has 15 residues. V was pared by 8 bases and J by 2 bases, with 17 bases between.

The V call is TRBV5-1, the J call TRBJ2-7; unclear D gene. In germline, CDR1 is SGHRS, CDR2 YFSETQ. CDR3 size: 15 residues. With 0 bases removed from V and 1 base from J, the gap between germline ends came to 11 bases. CDR3 sequence: CASSLAPTGSYEQYF. Written as DNA, the CDR3 is TGCGCCAGCAGCTTGGCCCCGACGGGTTCCTACGAGCAGTACTTC.

The chain couples TRBV20-1 to TRBJ2-7; 8 positions match TRBD2. V was pared by 5 bases and J by 2 bases, with 5 bases of the junction left unmatched. The germline V gene encodes CDR1 DFQATT and CDR2 SNEGSKA (reference sequence). This CDR3 is 13 amino acids long. The CDR3 region is CSAGSSGAYEQYF. CDR3 DNA: TGCAGTGCTGGCAGTAGCGGGGCCTACGAGCAGTACTTC.

This clone was detected a few times. The rearrangement uses TRBV6-2 or TRBV6-3 and TRBJ2-1, with D uncertain. Germline V gene lookup returns CDR1 MNHEY and CDR2 SVGEGT. The ends were cut back, 0 bases at V and 6 bases at J, with 3 bases in the middle. The CDR3 has 12 residues. The CDR3, as DNA: TGTGCCAGCAGTTACTCGATCAATGAGCAGTTCTTC. Translation: CASSYSINEQFF.

This clone was recorded once. The chain links TRBV11-2 to TRBJ2-1; 10 bases align to TRBD2. The CDR3 is 18 amino acids. Looked up from germline, CDR1 is SGHAT and CDR2 is FQNNGV. V dropped 1 base and J dropped 2; count of bases not matched to a gene: 8. The CDR3 region is CASSLGLSGGSAYNEQFF. CDR3 coding DNA: TGTGCCAGCAGCTTAGGTCTTAGCGGGGGGTCCGCCTACAATGAGCAGTTCTTC.

The CDR3 sequence: CAWSKREYGYTF. Written as DNA, the CDR3 is TGTGCCTGGAGTAAAAGGGAATATGGCTACACCTTC. The chain recombines TRBV30 with TRBJ1-2; D gene ambiguous. Trimming left V 2 bases short and J 5 bases short, with 9 bases between. CDR1 and CDR2 (germline): GTSNPN, SVGIG (reference sequence). This CDR3 spans 12 amino acids.

This clone was observed a handful of times. The rearrangement links TRBV28 to TRBJ2-7; 10 bases fit TRBD1. Germline assignment: CDR1 MDHEN and CDR2 SYDVKM. CDR3 length: 14 residues. Unmatched junction bases numbered 5, after V lost 5 bases and J lost 4 bases. CDR3: CASSGPGQGYEQYF. In nucleotides, the CDR3 is TGTGCCAGCAGTGGACCGGGACAGGGGTACGAGCAGTACTTC.

The chain recombines TRBV6-4 with TRBJ2-7; 9 nucleotides agree with TRBD2. With 6 bases clipped from V and 3 bases from J, the junction kept 6 bases outside the gene matches. The CDR3 totals 14 residues. Germline V CDR1 and CDR2: MRHNA, SNTAGT. The CDR3 region is CASSPSTSGYEQYF. The CDR3 bases are TGTGCCAGCAGCCCCTCGACTAGCGGCTACGAGCAGTACTTC.

J is TRBJ1-6 and V is TRBV5-4; weak D call: TRBD1 (5 bases). Looked up from germline, CDR1 is SGHNT and CDR2 is YYREEE (reference sequence). The CDR3 has 15 residues. The ends were cut back, 0 bases at V and 4 bases at J, with 8 bases in the middle. The CDR3 loop is CASSLGRDYNSPLHF. DNA for the CDR3: TGTGCCAGCAGCTTGGGCAGGGATTATAATTCACCCCTCCACTTT.

This clone was counted a few times. This chain connects TRBV4-3 to TRBJ2-5; D perhaps matches TRBD1 (6 bases). Trimming removed 4 bases from V and 10 bases from J, with 25 bases in between. The germline V gene encodes CDR1 LGHNA and CDR2 YSLEER. The CDR3 has 16 amino acids. CDR3 residues: CASSPSSGTSSGDQYF. CDR3 bases: TGCGCCAGCAGCCCCTCCTCCGGGACATCATCAGGTGACCAGTACTTC.

The chain is built from TRBV11-2 and TRBJ2-2, with D possibly being TRBD1 (6 bases). The CDR3 runs 16 residues. Germline assignment: CDR1 SGHAT and CDR2 FQNNGV. The ends were cut back, 5 bases at V and 0 bases at J, with 13 bases in the middle. The CDR3 nucleotides read TGTGCCAGCAGCATTACAGGGCGCACGAACACCGGGGAGCTGTTTTTT. This encodes CASSITGRTNTGELFF.

The rearrangement joins TRBV19 to TRBJ1-3, with D hard to call. The V gene's germline CDR1 is LNHDA and CDR2 SQIVND (reference sequence). This CDR3 region has 14 residues. The V end was cut by 3 bases, the J end by 4 bases, with 10 bases between. The CDR3 protein is CASSMSVGGNTIYF. The CDR3 nucleotides are TGTGCCAGTAGTATGAGCGTGGGGGGAAACACCATATATTTT.

The chain combines TRBV5-1 with TRBJ1-1, with D perhaps matching TRBD1 (6 bases). There are 16 residues in the CDR3. The ends were cut back, 2 bases at V and 0 bases at J, with 14 bases in the middle. In germline, CDR1 is SGHRS, CDR2 YFSETQ. This CDR3 reads CASSFGGGLMNTEAFF. The DNA of the CDR3 is TGCGCCAGCAGCTTTGGGGGCGGACTTATGAACACTGAAGCTTTCTTT.

There are a few counts of this clone. This sequence joins TRBV2 and TRBJ2-3, with D possibly matching TRBD1 (6 bases). V shed 6 bases and J shed 4 bases, with 14 bases lying between them. Looked up from germline, CDR1 is SNHLY and CDR2 is FYNNEI. There are 14 residues in the CDR3. The CDR3 DNA reads TGTGCCAGCAGCCGAATGGGGGCGGCAGATACGCAGTATTTT. This translates into CASSRMGAADTQYF.

This clone was counted between two and nine times. This chain links TRBV24-1 with TRBJ1-2; D remains unclear. There are 9 residues in the CDR3. Germline V CDR1 and CDR2: KGHDR, SFDVKD. V was trimmed by 12 bases and J by 7 bases, leaving 8 bases between them. DNA for the CDR3: TGTGCCGGTAGGGTTGGCTACACCTTC. It is translated as CAGRVGYTF.

This clone counts as medium-sized. V gene TRBV28 combines with J gene TRBJ2-2, with 12 nucleotides matching TRBD2. This CDR3 comprises 18 residues. Trimming cost V 6 bases and J 6 bases; bases outside gene matches: 14. The V gene's germline CDR1 is MDHEN and CDR2 SYDVKM. Written as DNA, the CDR3 is TGTGCCAGCAGCTCTAGCGGGAGGGCCCCTGGGGAGGCCGGGGAGCTGTTTTTT. As protein: CASSSSGRAPGEAGELFF.

This clone was counted a few times. The chain is built from TRBV20-1 and TRBJ1-2; TRBD1 agrees at 7 bases. This CDR3 is 14 amino acids long. The germline V gene encodes CDR1 DFQATT and CDR2 SNEGSKA (reference sequence). V lost 0 bases to trimming and J lost 5 bases; unmatched junction nucleotides: 6. The CDR3 nucleotides are TGCAGTGCTAGAGATCAGGGGGGGGGATATGGCTACACCTTC. Amino acids: CSARDQGGGYGYTF.

The chain employs TRBV20-1 and TRBJ2-1; D is ambiguous. Trimming removed 3 bases at V and 6 bases at J, with 18 bases between. Germline V gene sequence: CDR1 DFQATT, CDR2 SNEGSKA (reference sequence). This CDR3 contains 15 residues. The CDR3 spells CSARASPGLVNEQFF. Written as DNA, the CDR3 is TGCAGTGCTAGGGCGTCCCCCGGTTTGGTCAATGAGCAGTTCTTC.

The CDR3 DNA is TGTGCCAGCAGCCCAGGGACGGTGAACACTGAAGCTTTCTTT. It is translated as CASSPGTVNTEAFF. The chain recombines TRBV9 with TRBJ1-1, with D perhaps TRBD1 (5 bases). Germline CDR1 SGDLS, CDR2 YYNGEE. V lost 4 bases and J 0 bases, leaving 10 bases between the germline ends. This CDR3 is 14 amino acids long.

This clone has more than one count but fewer than ten. V is TRBV6-2 or TRBV6-3 and J is TRBJ2-1, with 14 bases identical to TRBD2. J gave up 6 bases and V 2 bases, and 6 bases lay outside the gene matches. This CDR3 has 17 residues. Germline CDR1 reads MNHEY; CDR2 reads SVGEGT. CDR3 nucleotides: TGTGCCAGCAGTTACCCAGGACTAGCGGGAGGACGCAATGAGCAGTTCTTC. This sequence encodes CASSYPGLAGGRNEQFF.

This clone has only one observation. J is TRBJ2-3 and V is TRBV20-1, with unresolved D. V was shortened by 3 bases and J by 0 bases, with 7 bases between the two germline ends. This CDR3 comprises 13 residues. Germline V lookup: CDR1 DFQATT, CDR2 SNEGSKA (reference sequence). CDR3 sequence (DNA): TGCAGTGCTAGGAGTCCTAGCACAGATACGCAGTATTTT. It is translated as CSARSPSTDTQYF.

This sequence joins TRBV9 and TRBJ2-7; 10 nucleotides match TRBD2. Germline CDR1 is SGDLS and CDR2 is YYNGEE. Trimming took 4 bases from V and 4 from J; bases not matched to a gene: 8. The CDR3 is made up of 15 amino acids. In DNA form, the CDR3 reads TGTGCCAGCAGCCCGCTCGGGACTAGCGCTTACGAGCAGTACTTC. The encoded protein is CASSPLGTSAYEQYF.

The chain is built from TRBV20-1 and TRBJ2-7; 13 nucleotides match TRBD2. This CDR3 is built from 15 residues. Per the germline V gene, CDR1 is DFQATT and CDR2 is SNEGSKA (reference sequence). Trimming took 4 bases from V and 4 from J; bases not matched to a gene: 7. CDR3 sequence (DNA): TGCAGTGCTACAAGGACTAGCGGGAGTGGGTACGAGCAGTACTTC. Amino acids: CSATRTSGSGYEQYF.